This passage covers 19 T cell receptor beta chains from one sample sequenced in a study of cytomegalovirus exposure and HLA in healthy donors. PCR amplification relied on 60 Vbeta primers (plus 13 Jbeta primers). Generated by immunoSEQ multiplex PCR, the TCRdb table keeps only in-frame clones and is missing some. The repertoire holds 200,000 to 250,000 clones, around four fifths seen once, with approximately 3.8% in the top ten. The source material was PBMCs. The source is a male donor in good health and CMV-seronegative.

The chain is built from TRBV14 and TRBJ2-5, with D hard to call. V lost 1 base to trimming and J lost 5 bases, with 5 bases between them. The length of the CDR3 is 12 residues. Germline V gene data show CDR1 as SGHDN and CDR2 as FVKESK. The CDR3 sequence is CASSQVFETQYF. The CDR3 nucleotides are TGTGCCAGCAGCCAAGTCTTCGAGACCCAGTACTTC.

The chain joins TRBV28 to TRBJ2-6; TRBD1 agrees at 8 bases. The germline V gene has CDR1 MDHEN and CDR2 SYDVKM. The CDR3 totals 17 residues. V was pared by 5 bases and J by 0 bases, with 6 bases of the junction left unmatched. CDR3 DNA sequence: TGTGCCAGCAGTGCCAGGGGGCGCCTCTCTGGGGCCAACGTCCTGACTTTC. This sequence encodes CASSARGRLSGANVLTF.

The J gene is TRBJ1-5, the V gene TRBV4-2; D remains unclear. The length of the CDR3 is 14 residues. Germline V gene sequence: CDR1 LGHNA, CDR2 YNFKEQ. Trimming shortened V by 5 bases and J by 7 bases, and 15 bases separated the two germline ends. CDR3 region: CASSFPQLPQPQHF. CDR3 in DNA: TGTGCCAGCAGCTTTCCACAGTTACCGCAGCCCCAGCATTTT.

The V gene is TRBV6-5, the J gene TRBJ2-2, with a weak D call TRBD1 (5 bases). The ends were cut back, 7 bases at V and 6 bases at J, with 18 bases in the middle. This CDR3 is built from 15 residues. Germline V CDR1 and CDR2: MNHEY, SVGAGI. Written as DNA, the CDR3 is TGTGCCAGCACCTCTCCTAGGGGATGGGCCGGGGAGCTGTTTTTT. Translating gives CASTSPRGWAGELFF.

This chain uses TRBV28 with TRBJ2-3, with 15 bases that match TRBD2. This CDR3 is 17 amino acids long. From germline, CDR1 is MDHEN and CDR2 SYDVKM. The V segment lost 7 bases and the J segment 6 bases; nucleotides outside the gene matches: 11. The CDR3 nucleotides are TGTGCCAGCATGGGCCGTGGACTAGCGGGAGGGCCTGATACGCAGTATTTT. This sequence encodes CASMGRGLAGGPDTQYF.

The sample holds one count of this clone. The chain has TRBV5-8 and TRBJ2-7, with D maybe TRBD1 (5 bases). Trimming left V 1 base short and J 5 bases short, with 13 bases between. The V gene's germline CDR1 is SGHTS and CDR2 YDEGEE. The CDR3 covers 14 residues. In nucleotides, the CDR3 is TGTGCCAGCAGCTTGCTGACAGCCAACAACGAGCAGTACTTC. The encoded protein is CASSLLTANNEQYF.

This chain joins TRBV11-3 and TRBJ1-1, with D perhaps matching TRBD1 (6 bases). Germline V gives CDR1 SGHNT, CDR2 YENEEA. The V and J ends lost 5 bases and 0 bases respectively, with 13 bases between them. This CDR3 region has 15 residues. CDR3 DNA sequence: TGTGCCAGCAGCCCACGGGGGGCTATGAACACTGAAGCTTTCTTT. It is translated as CASSPRGAMNTEAFF. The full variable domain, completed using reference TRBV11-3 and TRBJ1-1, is EAGVVQSPRYKIIEKKQPVAFWCNPISGHNTLYWYLQNLGQGPELLIRYENEEAVDDSQLPKDRFSAERLKGVDSTLKIQPAELGDSAVYLCASSPRGAMNTEAFFGQGTRLTVV.

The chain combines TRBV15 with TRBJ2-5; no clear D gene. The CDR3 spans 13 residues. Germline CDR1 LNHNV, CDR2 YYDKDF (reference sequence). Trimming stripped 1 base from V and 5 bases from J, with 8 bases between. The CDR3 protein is CATSRGSEETQYF. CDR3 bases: TGTGCCACCAGCAGAGGGAGCGAGGAGACCCAGTACTTC. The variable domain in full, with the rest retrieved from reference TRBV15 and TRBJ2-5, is DAMVIQNPRYQVTQFGKPVTLSCSQTLNHNVMYWYQQKSSQAPKLLFHYYDKDFNNEADTPDNFQSRRPNTSFCFLDIRSPGLGDTAMYLCATSRGSEETQYFGPGTRLLVL.

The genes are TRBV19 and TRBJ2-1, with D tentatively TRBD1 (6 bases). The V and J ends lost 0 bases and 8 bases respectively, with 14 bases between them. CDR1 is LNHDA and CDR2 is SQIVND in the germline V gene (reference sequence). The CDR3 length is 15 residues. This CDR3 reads CASSIETGTIYEQFF. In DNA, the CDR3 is TGTGCCAGTAGTATAGAAACCGGGACAATTTATGAGCAGTTCTTC.

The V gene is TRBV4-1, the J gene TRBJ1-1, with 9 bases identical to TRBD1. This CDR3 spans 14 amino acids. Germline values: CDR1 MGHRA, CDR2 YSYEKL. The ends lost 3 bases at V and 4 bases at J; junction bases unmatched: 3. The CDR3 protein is CASSQDRGFTEAFF. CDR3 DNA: TGCGCCAGCAGCCAGGACAGGGGATTCACTGAAGCTTTCTTT.

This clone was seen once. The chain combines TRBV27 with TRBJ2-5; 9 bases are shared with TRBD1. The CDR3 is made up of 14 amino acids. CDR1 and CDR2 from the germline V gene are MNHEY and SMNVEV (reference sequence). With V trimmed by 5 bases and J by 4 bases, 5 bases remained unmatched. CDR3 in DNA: TGTGCCAGCAGTCCGTCGGGACAGGGAGAGACCCAGTACTTC. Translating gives CASSPSGQGETQYF.

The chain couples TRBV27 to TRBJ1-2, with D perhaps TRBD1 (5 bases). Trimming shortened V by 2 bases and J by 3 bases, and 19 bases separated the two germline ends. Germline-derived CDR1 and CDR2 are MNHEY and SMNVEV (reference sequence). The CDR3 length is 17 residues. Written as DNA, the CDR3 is TGTGCCAGCAGTTTACGAGCCCGGACGCTAGGGGACTATGGCTACACCTTC. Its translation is CASSLRARTLGDYGYTF.

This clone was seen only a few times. The CDR3 region is CASSERGGDSGELFF. The CDR3 nucleotides read TGTGCCAGCAGTGAGAGAGGGGGCGATAGCGGGGAGCTGTTTTTT. The V call is TRBV2, the J call TRBJ2-2, with TRBD1 matching 7 bases. CDR3 length: 15 residues. V shed 3 bases, J shed 7 bases, and the junction held 8 bases outside the gene matches. Germline V gives CDR1 SNHLY, CDR2 FYNNEI.

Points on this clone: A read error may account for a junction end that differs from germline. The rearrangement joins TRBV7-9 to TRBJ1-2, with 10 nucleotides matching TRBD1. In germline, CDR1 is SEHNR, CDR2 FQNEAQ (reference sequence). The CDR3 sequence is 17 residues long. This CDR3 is CSSSLGQGGWPLYGYTF. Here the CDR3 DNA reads TGTTCCAGCAGCTTAGGACAGGGGGGATGGCCTCTCTATGGCTACACCTTC.

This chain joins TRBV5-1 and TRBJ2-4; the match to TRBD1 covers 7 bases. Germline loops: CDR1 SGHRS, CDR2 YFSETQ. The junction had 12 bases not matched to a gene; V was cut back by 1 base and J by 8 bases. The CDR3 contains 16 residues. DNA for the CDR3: TGCGCCAGCAGCTTGTACAACAGGGGTGATGGGGACATTCAGTACTTC. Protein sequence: CASSLYNRGDGDIQYF.

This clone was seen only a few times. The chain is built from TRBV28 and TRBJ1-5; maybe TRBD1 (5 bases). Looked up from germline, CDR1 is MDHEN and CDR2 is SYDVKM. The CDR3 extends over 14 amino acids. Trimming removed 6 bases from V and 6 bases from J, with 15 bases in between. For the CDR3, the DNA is TGTGCCAGCAGCCGAACCCAGGGCCGTCAGCCCCAGCATTTT. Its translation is CASSRTQGRQPQHF.

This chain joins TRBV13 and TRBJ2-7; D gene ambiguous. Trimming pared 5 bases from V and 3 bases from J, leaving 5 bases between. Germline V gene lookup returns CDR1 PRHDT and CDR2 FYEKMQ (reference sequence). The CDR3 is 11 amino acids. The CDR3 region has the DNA TGTGCCAGCAGCCTCCGCTACGAGCAGTACTTC. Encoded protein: CASSLRYEQYF.

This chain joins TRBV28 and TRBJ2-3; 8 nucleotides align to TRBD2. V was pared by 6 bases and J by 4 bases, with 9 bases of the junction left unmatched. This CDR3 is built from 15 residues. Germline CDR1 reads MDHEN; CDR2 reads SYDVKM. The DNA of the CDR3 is TGTGCCAGCAGCGGTACGGGAGGGCCCTCAGATACGCAGTATTTT. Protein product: CASSGTGGPSDTQYF.

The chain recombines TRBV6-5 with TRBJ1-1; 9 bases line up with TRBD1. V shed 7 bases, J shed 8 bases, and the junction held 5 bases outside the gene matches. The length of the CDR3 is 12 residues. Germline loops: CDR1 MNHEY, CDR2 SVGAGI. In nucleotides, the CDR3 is TGTGCCAGCACGGACAGGGGCCGGGAAGCTTTCTTT. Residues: CASTDRGREAFF.